The rows below give T cell receptor beta chains drawn from one sample of a study of blood T cell repertoires in COVID-19. Data came from immunoSEQ multiplex PCR; TCRdb stores just in-frame clones and leaves some out. Of hundreds of thousands of clones in the sample, about 91% were seen once. The sequenced sample was peripheral blood. The receptors derive from a woman aged 45-59 years with COVID-19, enrolled during active disease. The CDR3 runs from the conserved cysteine through the conserved F or W. Fields, in order: D gene, V gene, J gene, clone size, CDR3 protein, CDR3 DNA. A D gene is named only where the DNA matches it firmly. For some rows the clone size is stated as once, few or many, or as a class when expanded; others skip it.

d_gene: TRBD1
v_gene: TRBV6-5
j_gene: TRBJ2-3
abundance: .
CDR3aa: CASSSRGMTDTQYF
CDR3nt: TGTGCCAGCAGTTCCAGGGGGATGACAGATACGCAGTATTTT

d_gene: TRBD1
v_gene: TRBV5-1
j_gene: TRBJ1-1
abundance: .
CDR3aa: CASSLSGTVSMNTEAFF
CDR3nt: TGCGCCAGCAGCTTGAGTGGGACAGTAAGTATGAACACTGAAGCTTTCTTT

d_gene: .
v_gene: TRBV5-1
j_gene: TRBJ1-4
abundance: .
CDR3aa: CASSSEQGMGEKLFF
CDR3nt: TGCGCCAGCAGCTCGGAACAGGGCATGGGTGAAAAACTGTTTTTT

d_gene: TRBD2
v_gene: TRBV2
j_gene: TRBJ2-5
abundance: .
CDR3aa: CASRPLAGVTQETQYF
CDR3nt: TGTGCCAGCAGACCGCTAGCGGGGGTCACCCAAGAGACCCAGTACTTC

d_gene: TRBD1
v_gene: TRBV20-1
j_gene: TRBJ1-2
abundance: .
CDR3aa: CSARSTGAYTF
CDR3nt: TGCAGTGCTAGATCAACAGGGGCCTACACCTTC

d_gene: TRBD1
v_gene: TRBV9
j_gene: TRBJ1-3
abundance: .
CDR3aa: CASSLDRGQFGGNTIYF
CDR3nt: TGTGCCAGCAGCCTGGACAGGGGGCAATTTGGTGGAAACACCATATATTTT

d_gene: .
v_gene: TRBV29-1
j_gene: TRBJ2-6
abundance: few
CDR3aa: CSVHGAGANVLTF
CDR3nt: TGCAGCGTTCACGGGGCTGGGGCCAACGTCCTGACTTTC

d_gene: .
v_gene: TRBV6-1
j_gene: TRBJ1-4
abundance: .
CDR3aa: CASSEGLVGGRPNEKLFF
CDR3nt: TGTGCCAGCAGTGAAGGCCTTGTGGGGGGTCGGCCAAATGAAAAACTGTTTTTT

d_gene: .
v_gene: TRBV5-6
j_gene: TRBJ2-7
abundance: .
CDR3aa: CASSSSSLEQYF
CDR3nt: TGTGCCAGCAGCTCCTCCTCTCTCGAGCAGTACTTC

d_gene: TRBD2
v_gene: TRBV11-2
j_gene: TRBJ2-1
abundance: .
CDR3aa: CASSIASGGPDNEQFF
CDR3nt: TGTGCCAGCAGCATAGCTAGCGGGGGGCCTGACAATGAGCAGTTCTTC

d_gene: .
v_gene: TRBV12-5
j_gene: TRBJ2-7
abundance: few
CDR3aa: CASGPGDGDPYEQYF
CDR3nt: TGTGCTAGTGGTCCGGGGGACGGTGACCCTTACGAGCAGTACTTC

d_gene: .
v_gene: TRBV3-1/TRBV3-2
j_gene: TRBJ2-7
abundance: .
CDR3aa: CASSPTDSGYEQYF
CDR3nt: TGTGCCAGCAGCCCTACGGATAGCGGATACGAGCAGTACTTC

d_gene: TRBD2
v_gene: TRBV24-1
j_gene: TRBJ2-5
abundance: .
CDR3aa: CATNSGEGTQYF
CDR3nt: TGTGCCACCAATTCCGGGGAGGGGACCCAGTACTTC

d_gene: .
v_gene: TRBV5-1
j_gene: TRBJ2-1
abundance: .
CDR3aa: CASSLFQGNYNEQFF
CDR3nt: TGCGCCAGCAGCTTGTTTCAGGGGAACTACAATGAGCAGTTCTTC

d_gene: .
v_gene: TRBV7-8
j_gene: TRBJ1-1
abundance: once
CDR3aa: CASSLVGGYRTEAFF
CDR3nt: TGTGCCAGCAGCTTAGTTGGAGGGTATCGCACTGAAGCTTTCTTT

d_gene: .
v_gene: TRBV19
j_gene: TRBJ1-6
abundance: few
CDR3aa: CASSIMGDTNSPLHF
CDR3nt: TGTGCCAGTAGTATAATGGGGGACACGAATTCACCCCTCCACTTT

d_gene: TRBD2
v_gene: TRBV24-1
j_gene: TRBJ2-1
abundance: .
CDR3aa: CATSDSRLAGYNEQFF
CDR3nt: TGTGCCACCAGTGATTCTAGACTAGCGGGGTACAATGAGCAGTTCTTC

d_gene: .
v_gene: TRBV7-6
j_gene: TRBJ2-3
abundance: .
CDR3aa: CASSLQTDTQYF
CDR3nt: TGTGCCAGCAGCTTACAGACAGATACGCAGTATTTT

d_gene: .
v_gene: TRBV24-1
j_gene: TRBJ1-1
abundance: .
CDR3aa: CATSRRGNTEAFF
CDR3nt: TGTGCCACCTCTCGACGGGGGAACACTGAAGCTTTCTTT

d_gene: .
v_gene: TRBV28
j_gene: TRBJ1-2
abundance: .
CDR3aa: CASLGGAEGYGYTF
CDR3nt: TGTGCCAGCCTTGGCGGAGCGGAGGGGTATGGCTACACCTTC

d_gene: TRBD1
v_gene: TRBV6-1
j_gene: TRBJ1-5
abundance: .
CDR3aa: CASSEGQGNQPQHF
CDR3nt: TGTGCCAGCAGTGAAGGACAGGGAAATCAGCCCCAGCATTTT

d_gene: TRBD1
v_gene: TRBV28
j_gene: TRBJ1-4
abundance: .
CDR3aa: CASRGTGFNEKLFF
CDR3nt: TGTGCCAGCAGGGGGACAGGCTTCAACGAAAAACTGTTTTTT

d_gene: .
v_gene: TRBV30
j_gene: TRBJ1-2
abundance: .
CDR3aa: CAWSGRQDRRGYGYTF
CDR3nt: TGTGCCTGGAGTGGGAGGCAGGATCGGCGCGGCTATGGCTACACCTTC

d_gene: TRBD2
v_gene: TRBV6-5
j_gene: TRBJ2-5
abundance: .
CDR3aa: CASRLAGEQETQYF
CDR3nt: TGTGCCAGCAGACTAGCGGGGGAACAAGAGACCCAGTACTTC

d_gene: .
v_gene: TRBV4-1
j_gene: TRBJ2-2
abundance: .
CDR3aa: CASSQVDEATGELFF
CDR3nt: TGCGCCAGCAGCCAGGTCGATGAGGCCACCGGGGAGCTGTTTTTT

d_gene: TRBD2
v_gene: TRBV20-1
j_gene: TRBJ2-1
abundance: .
CDR3aa: CSASHRLAGWYNEQFF
CDR3nt: TGCAGTGCTAGTCATCGACTAGCGGGGTGGTACAATGAGCAGTTCTTC

d_gene: .
v_gene: TRBV7-9
j_gene: TRBJ1-2
abundance: .
CDR3aa: CASSRGTNYGYTF
CDR3nt: TGTGCCAGCAGCCGAGGGACTAACTATGGCTACACCTTC

d_gene: .
v_gene: TRBV27
j_gene: TRBJ2-7
abundance: .
CDR3aa: CASSFFGRGASYEQYF
CDR3nt: TGTGCCAGCAGCTTTTTTGGTCGGGGGGCCTCCTACGAGCAGTACTTC

d_gene: .
v_gene: TRBV2
j_gene: TRBJ2-3
abundance: .
CDR3aa: CASSKIAEGDTQYF
CDR3nt: TGTGCCAGCAGTAAGATCGCAGAGGGAGATACGCAGTATTTT

d_gene: .
v_gene: TRBV6-5
j_gene: TRBJ1-3
abundance: .
CDR3aa: CASSPQSSGNTIYF
CDR3nt: TGTGCCAGCAGTCCACAGTCCTCTGGAAACACCATATATTTT

d_gene: TRBD1
v_gene: TRBV18
j_gene: TRBJ1-5
abundance: .
CDR3aa: CASSPFHYRTGYQPQHF
CDR3nt: TGTGCCAGCTCACCATTTCACTATCGGACAGGGTATCAGCCCCAGCATTTT

d_gene: .
v_gene: TRBV3-1/TRBV3-2
j_gene: TRBJ1-4
abundance: .
CDR3aa: CASSQASGNEKLFF
CDR3nt: TGTGCCAGCAGCCAAGCCAGCGGAAATGAAAAACTGTTTTTT

d_gene: .
v_gene: TRBV11-2
j_gene: TRBJ1-2
abundance: once
CDR3aa: CASSLDLRGPYGYTF
CDR3nt: TGTGCCAGCAGCTTAGATCTCCGGGGTCCCTATGGCTACACCTTC

d_gene: .
v_gene: TRBV6-5
j_gene: TRBJ1-3
abundance: .
CDR3aa: CASIRGVMSGNTIYF
CDR3nt: TGTGCCAGCATTCGGGGGGTAATGTCTGGAAACACCATATATTTT

d_gene: .
v_gene: TRBV12-5
j_gene: TRBJ2-4
abundance: .
CDR3aa: CASGSGKNIQYF
CDR3nt: TGTGCTAGTGGTTCGGGCAAAAACATTCAGTACTTC

d_gene: .
v_gene: TRBV19
j_gene: TRBJ1-4
abundance: .
CDR3aa: CASSMQGGNEKLFF
CDR3nt: TGTGCCAGTAGTATGCAAGGGGGTAATGAAAAACTGTTTTTT

d_gene: .
v_gene: TRBV25-1
j_gene: TRBJ1-2
abundance: few
CDR3aa: CASSDAVVNYGYTF
CDR3nt: TGTGCCAGCAGTGACGCAGTGGTTAACTATGGCTACACCTTC

d_gene: TRBD2
v_gene: TRBV18
j_gene: TRBJ2-7
abundance: .
CDR3aa: CASSPSLRGGGEQYF
CDR3nt: TGTGCCAGCTCACCATCCCTTCGGGGGGGTGGCGAGCAGTACTTC

d_gene: .
v_gene: TRBV25-1
j_gene: TRBJ2-2
abundance: once
CDR3aa: CASRNTGELFF
CDR3nt: TGTGCCAGTCGGAACACCGGGGAGCTGTTTTTT

d_gene: .
v_gene: TRBV6-5
j_gene: TRBJ1-5
abundance: .
CDR3aa: CASREIKRPQHF
CDR3nt: TGTGCCAGCAGGGAGATTAAAAGGCCCCAGCATTTT

d_gene: .
v_gene: TRBV5-8
j_gene: TRBJ2-4
abundance: .
CDR3aa: CASSSDSSKNIQYF
CDR3nt: TGTGCCAGCAGTTCGGACAGCTCCAAAAACATTCAGTACTTC

d_gene: .
v_gene: TRBV11-3
j_gene: TRBJ1-1
abundance: .
CDR3aa: CASSSEGGDTEAFF
CDR3nt: TGTGCCAGCAGCTCCGAGGGAGGAGACACTGAAGCTTTCTTT

d_gene: TRBD1
v_gene: TRBV7-9
j_gene: TRBJ1-2
abundance: .
CDR3aa: CASSLGQGDWYGYTF
CDR3nt: TGTGCCAGCAGCTTAGGACAGGGGGACTGGTATGGCTACACCTTC

d_gene: TRBD1
v_gene: TRBV19
j_gene: TRBJ1-1
abundance: .
CDR3aa: CASSLGQGIKSEAFF
CDR3nt: TGTGCCAGTTCACTGGGACAGGGGATTAAGAGTGAAGCTTTCTTT